Listed below are T cell receptor beta chains from one sample, sequenced in a study of T cell responses to AZD1222 COVID-19 vaccine. The repertoire was sequenced with immunoSEQ multiplex PCR; TCRdb's copy has only in-frame clones and lacks some. The table has 45,000 or so clones, roughly 89% seen once. The sequenced sample was peripheral blood, obtained 28 days after the second AZD1222 dose. All receptors come from an adult who received the AZD1222 COVID-19 vaccine. CDR3s include the opening cysteine and the closing phenylalanine or tryptophan.

CDR3aa: CASTLSSMNTEAFF; v_gene: TRBV6-5
CDR3aa: CASSLDRGPYYGYTF; v_gene: TRBV7-2
CDR3aa: CASSRGSSAYLQETQYF; v_gene: TRBV14
CDR3aa: CASSLAPPAGDLSYEQYF; v_gene: TRBV5-1
CDR3aa: CASSQDVVAGVVTDTQYF; v_gene: TRBV3-1/TRBV3-2
CDR3aa: CASSDPGQGYQPQHF; v_gene: TRBV6-1
CDR3aa: CASSSGTGAYEAFF; v_gene: TRBV3-1/TRBV3-2
CDR3aa: CASSPYRGGLAVYNEQFF; v_gene: TRBV9
CDR3aa: CASSFGNTGELFF; v_gene: TRBV7-3
CDR3aa: CASSPGQLYDSPLHF; v_gene: TRBV5-1
CDR3aa: CASSRTEVGTDTQYF; v_gene: TRBV5-1
CDR3aa: CASSVTASNQPQHF; v_gene: TRBV19
CDR3aa: CATSSRASGANVLTF; v_gene: TRBV15
CDR3aa: CASSDEGLLPLHF; v_gene: TRBV2
CDR3aa: CASSLEAGGYEQYF; v_gene: TRBV5-1
CDR3aa: CASSYGQGDYEQYF; v_gene: TRBV7-9
CDR3aa: CASSQVGDRGPYNQPQHF; v_gene: TRBV3-1/TRBV3-2
CDR3aa: CASSLELAGPTGELFF; v_gene: TRBV7-2
CDR3aa: CASREDSLNEKLFF; v_gene: TRBV2
CDR3aa: CASSPGLAGPSIGTDTQYF; v_gene: TRBV3-1/TRBV3-2
CDR3aa: CASSAGLAGVSSTDTQYF; v_gene: TRBV11-3
CDR3aa: CASSKSGLAGNSTDTQYF; v_gene: TRBV21-1
CDR3aa: CASSYSGKNTEAFF; v_gene: TRBV6-5
CDR3aa: CASGCQGITTNEKLFF; v_gene: TRBV12-5
CDR3aa: CASGPGQVYSNQPQHF; v_gene: TRBV12-5
CDR3aa: CASSYPRQGQETQYF; v_gene: TRBV19
CDR3aa: CASRGGTSSYNEQFF; v_gene: TRBV2
CDR3aa: CASGRDRGPDEQFF; v_gene: TRBV6-5